Given below is one TCR beta chain in context. This clonotype showed up many times. There is no known antigen for this receptor. No qualities accompany the bases; no much larger clone lies one base away. Here V drops 4 bases and J drops 1 base, and the junction holds 6 bases not matched to any gene. CDR1 MNHGY and CDR2 SVAAGI are derived from the germline V gene. The CDR3 covers 17 residues, taking in both the cysteine and the phenylalanine. Only CDR3 DNA remains: 51 bases, in frame from the first base. Library preparation employed multiplex PCR. The instrument given in TCRdb is Illumina HiSeq 4000. TCR beta libraries were built with iRepertoire HTBI primers and Arm-PCR amplification of CDR3 regions. Before sequencing, the PCR products underwent gel purification. Concerning the study's data processing: Across samples, roughly 60 TRBV and approximately 15 TRBJ segments were identified and used for gene usage analysis of CDR3 amino acid clonotypes. COPE and FqMerger were used to merge the filtered high-quality paired reads into contigs. BLAST was used to align contigs to IMGT TRBV, TRBD and TRBJ reference genes, with CDR3 defined following IMGT. Any clonotype with a frequency above 0.1% was counted as a highly expanded clone. Shannon entropy was used to measure repertoire diversity, and the Gini coefficient was used to measure V-J evenness. Public clonotypes were defined as clonotypes shared by more than one individual. TCRdb reworked the public reads: Q25 trimming with fastp, MiXCR clone assembly, productive beta chains retained. Rows matching on CDR3 protein sequence are summarized as one entry with the most common DNA and genes. TCRdb assigned the V and J calls; the authors' analysis was not used. Across this sample there are some 330,000 distinct CDR3 sequences, with 12% seen only once. 15% to 20% of the sample lies in the top ten.

These data are taken from a study of regulatory T cells in long-lasting Graves disease listed by TCRdb under 2021. A note on the overall study: In the newly diagnosed Graves' disease group, patients had been taking antithyroid drugs for less than 3 months. Patients with persistent Graves' disease were compared with patients with newly diagnosed Graves' disease using TCR sequencing and RNA sequencing of peripheral blood. The study was registered as a clinical trial and conducted in China. A total of 33 samples were covered by TCR sequencing, comprising some 13 persistent and 20 or so newly diagnosed Graves' disease patients.

Beyond this particular receptor, the publication reports: As a limitation, the authors acknowledged that the small sample size may reduce accuracy. Because the primary lesion, thyroid tissue, could not be accessed, the study looked at peripheral blood alone. Compared with newly diagnosed patients, persistent Graves' disease patients had lower TCR Shannon entropy and fewer highly expanded clones, which suggests clonal expansion. TRBV28, TRBJ1-2 and TRBJ2-5 were preferentially used in persistent disease, while TRBV20-1 and TRBJ2-1 were favored in newly diagnosed disease. More public clonotypes were shared among persistent patients (around 3,000) than among newly diagnosed patients (just under 1,000). Sequencing and analysis were limited to the TCR beta chain.

The time point label on this specimen signifies: newly diagnosed GD, antithyroid drugs for less than 3 months. For both TCR sequencing and RNA sequencing, RNA was extracted from PBMCs using TRIzol. The diagnosis of Graves' disease followed American Thyroid Association guidelines. Patients were recruited from an endocrinology department in Xi'an, China. Each patient gave approximately 10 milliliters of peripheral blood, collected in an EDTA anticoagulant tube. Ficoll Paque Plus density gradient separation was used to isolate PBMCs, and no further T cell sorting was done. An Agilent 2100 Bioanalyzer and agarose gel were used to assess RNA quality, and a NanoDrop 2000 was used to measure RNA concentration. These sequences were also reported in another study, on T cells in Graves' hyperthyroidism and ophthalmopathy. As described in the second report: A patient counted as having stable Graves' hyperthyroidism if no progression to ophthalmopathy occurred over 18 months of follow-up. Hyperthyroidism patients were newly diagnosed, had a disease duration of under 2 months, and were aged 18 to 65 years. Any patient with an uncontrolled infection, another autoimmune disease, pregnancy or lactation was excluded. Diagnoses relied on clinical symptoms, serum thyroxine and TRAb, thyroid ultrasound and orbital computed tomography. The TCR CDR3 was subjected to a first round of RT-PCR using the HTBI primer set and the Qiagen OneStep RT-PCR kit. Blood samples also contained most of the expanded thyroid clonotypes (frequency above 0.001), which suggests that blood repertoires may reflect thyroid immune responses. A model built on a 13 V-J signature distinguished ophthalmopathy from stable hyperthyroidism, reaching roughly 88% sensitivity and about 81% specificity in cross-validation and 80%/75% in testing. In validation, the model predicted progression to ophthalmopathy with approximately 69% sensitivity and 72% to 85% specificity, a median of 6.5 months before onset. To identify distinguishing TCR V-J signatures, a discovery cohort of around 100 patients was used, comprising 43 with Graves' ophthalmopathy and 57 with stable Graves' hyperthyroidism. Prospective prediction of ophthalmopathy was tested in an independent validation cohort consisting of 18 hyperthyroidism patients and around 16 patients who later progressed to ophthalmopathy. The 100 discovery patients were randomly divided into training and test sets at a 7:3 ratio. In several Graves' hyperthyroidism patients, the study also compared T-cell repertoires from thyroid tissue with T-cell repertoires from blood. After sampling, hyperthyroidism patients received methimazole starting at 30 mg daily, and ophthalmopathy patients received high-dose intravenous methylprednisolone. A second multiplex PCR round built the libraries, followed by size selection and purification. Paired-end sequencing of the libraries was performed with 100 bp reads on an Illumina HiSeq2000. Raw data were processed with SOAPnuke, discarding reads with adapters, uncalled bases, mean Phred below 15, or no exact constant-primer or identifier match. COPE v1.2.5 was used to merge high-quality paired reads, and clonotypes were defined as unique nucleotide sequences. MiTCR v1.1 was used to align the clonotypes against IMGT TRBV, TRBD and TRBJ reference segments. The analysis was restricted to V-J combinations with a frequency above 0.0001, which together covered 98% to 99.2% of the repertoires. A TCS score was defined as the ratio of F50 (clonal expansion) to E x V (chaos), with BLOSUM62-based TCRdist applied between CDR3 peptides within each V-J. Welch's t-statistics and random forest reduced fewer than 550 V-J features to 10 to 15, which were used in a naive Bayes classifier (R e1071). Sample size was not statistically predetermined, and blinding of investigators to group allocation was not performed. According to the paper, TCR Vbeta CDR3 sequencing was carried out on about 140 peripheral blood samples, which came from fewer than 50 ophthalmopathy, around 75 hyperthyroidism and roughly 17 progressor patients.

The source material was peripheral blood mononuclear cells (PBMCs), sampled at new diagnosis, from a patient treated with antithyroid drugs. The V and J segments used are TRBV6-9 and TRBJ2-5, and 13 junctional nucleotides match TRBD2. The receptor comes from a woman aged 18-29 years with Graves disease. Donor details come from another sample of the same person, matched by shared clones. The CDR3 is CASSWPGLAGSQETQYF. The nucleotide sequence reads TGTGCCAGCAGTTGGCCGGGACTAGCGGGGTCCCAAGAGACCCAGTACTTC.